Listed below are T cell receptor beta chains from one sample, sequenced in a study of T cell changes during pregnancy in multiple sclerosis. Here immunoSEQ multiplex PCR was the method, and the copy in TCRdb shows in-frame clones only, minus some. Of 35,000 to 50,000 clones listed, roughly 92% are singletons. Sequenced material: CD4+ T cells from peripheral blood mononuclear cells, taken in the first trimester of pregnancy. These receptors were collected from a female donor with multiple sclerosis, enrolled in a pregnancy study. The CDR3 runs from the conserved cysteine through the conserved F or W. The D gene is left open where the match is weak. Clone size, where shown, is once, few, many, or a class for clones that have expanded.

- - TRBJ2-7 TRBV4-3 CASSQETSQAYEQYF TGCGCCAGCAGCCAAGAAACTAGCCAGGCCTACGAGCAGTACTTC
once TRBD1 TRBJ1-1 TRBV2 CASSWDRAEPEAFF TGTGCCAGCAGTTGGGACAGGGCGGAGCCTGAAGCTTTCTTT
once - TRBJ1-5 TRBV14 CASSSRGNQPQHF TGTGCCAGCAGCTCGAGAGGCAATCAGCCCCAGCATTTT
- - TRBJ2-3 TRBV19 CASSIDRGQTQYF TGTGCCAGTAGTATAGACAGGGGTCAGACGCAGTATTTT
- TRBD1 TRBJ1-4 TRBV7-2 CASSRGPGLEKLFF TGTGCCAGCAGTAGGGGGCCAGGGCTCGAAAAACTGTTTTTT
- TRBD2 TRBJ2-2 TRBV4-1 CASSLVSGRTVFGELFF TGCGCCAGCAGCCTCGTTAGCGGGAGGACTGTCTTCGGGGAGCTGTTTTTT
- - TRBJ1-2 TRBV19 CASSIDGRVHGYTF TGTGCCAGTAGTATAGATGGGAGGGTCCATGGCTACACCTTC
- TRBD1 TRBJ1-2 TRBV6-5 CASSLLRGNYGYTF TGTGCCAGCAGTCTACTCAGGGGGAACTATGGCTACACCTTC
- TRBD2 TRBJ2-1 TRBV19 CASSIGTSRWFF TGTGCCAGTAGTATAGGGACTAGTCGTTGGTTCTTC
- TRBD2 TRBJ2-7 TRBV7-6 CASSTLAGGSNEQYF TGTGCCAGCAGTACATTAGCGGGAGGATCGAACGAGCAGTACTTC
- - TRBJ2-7 TRBV5-5 CASSLTGMPEQYF TGTGCCAGCAGCTTGACAGGGATGCCCGAGCAGTACTTC
- TRBD1 TRBJ1-2 TRBV27 CASRGLATGARSGYTF TGTGCCAGCAGAGGGCTCGCCACAGGGGCACGCAGTGGCTACACCTTC
- TRBD1 TRBJ2-7 TRBV4-2 CASSQVLDRGNHEQYF TGTGCCAGCAGCCAAGTCTTGGACAGGGGAAACCACGAGCAGTACTTC
once - TRBJ2-7 TRBV19 CASSPQSQGLSYEQYF TGTGCCAGTAGTCCCCAATCCCAGGGGCTATCCTACGAGCAGTACTTC
once - TRBJ1-2 TRBV30 CAWSITARANYGYTF TGTGCCTGGAGTATAACAGCCAGAGCTAACTATGGCTACACCTTC
- TRBD2 TRBJ2-7 TRBV6-1 CASSSTSGMSYEQYF TGTGCCAGCAGTTCTACTAGCGGGATGAGCTACGAGCAGTACTTC
few TRBD1 TRBJ1-5 TRBV7-8 CASSRTGRDQPQHF TGTGCCAGCAGCAGGACAGGGCGGGATCAGCCCCAGCATTTT
- TRBD1 TRBJ2-1 TRBV27 CASSAEPRTGNEQFF TGTGCCAGCAGTGCAGAGCCACGGACAGGGAATGAGCAGTTCTTC
- TRBD2 TRBJ2-7 TRBV30 CAWDPSGRVSYEQYF TGTGCCTGGGATCCTAGCGGGAGGGTATCCTACGAGCAGTACTTC
- TRBD1 TRBJ1-3 TRBV5-1 CASSLVAGTAGNTIYF TGCGCCAGCAGCTTGGTGGCCGGGACAGCTGGAAACACCATATATTTT
- TRBD2 TRBJ2-7 TRBV7-8 CASSRGTSGYEQYF TGTGCCAGCAGCCGAGGGACTAGCGGTTACGAGCAGTACTTC
- TRBD2 TRBJ2-7 TRBV10-3 CAIRGLSGSRYEQYF TGTGCCATCAGAGGCCTGAGCGGGAGCCGTTACGAGCAGTACTTC
- TRBD2 TRBJ2-1 TRBV19 CASTGTSGSSYNEQFF TGTGCCAGCACCGGGACTAGCGGGAGTTCCTACAATGAGCAGTTCTTC
- - TRBJ2-1 TRBV6-5 CASSFNAPGNEQFF TGTGCCAGCAGTTTTAACGCCCCCGGGAATGAGCAGTTCTTC
- - TRBJ1-1 TRBV7-3 CASSLFGGGLTEAFF TGTGCCAGCAGCTTATTTGGGGGGGGTCTCACTGAAGCTTTCTTT
- TRBD2 TRBJ2-3 TRBV6-1 CASSPPGGGSDTQYF TGTGCCAGCAGTCCGCCCGGGGGGGGTTCAGATACGCAGTATTTT
- TRBD2 TRBJ2-7 TRBV5-5 CASSRGGWSSSYEQYF TGTGCCAGCAGCCGGGGGGGGTGGTCCAGCTCCTACGAGCAGTACTTC